Below, one T cell receptor beta chain is given with its context. V was trimmed by 1 base and J by 7 bases, leaving 8 bases between them. CDR1 is SGHTA and CDR2 is FQGNSA in the germline V gene. The CDR3 is 12 residues long. TCRdb's copy holds only in-frame clones and misses some; the assay was immunoSEQ multiplex PCR. This sample has around 40,000 clones, with around 83% found just once. This entry belongs to a study of T cells in localized non-small cell lung cancer. Material: PBMCs, obtained before any cancer treatment. V gene TRBV7-2 combines with J gene TRBJ2-7; D is ambiguous. This clonotype originated in a man aged 40-75 years with stage II lung adenocarcinoma. The CDR3 spells CASSLGVGEQYF. CDR3 nucleotide sequence: TGTGCCAGCAGCTTAGGGGTTGGGGAGCAGTACTTC.